This section outlines one T cell receptor beta chain sequence together with its context. The sample comes from a study of control samples from healthy donors and cancer patients. The protocol was immunoSEQ multiplex PCR, while the TCRdb copy is restricted to in-frame clones and leaves out a portion. The sample holds 85,000 to 90,000 clones; 85% are singletons and the top ten take more than 2%. Germline loops: CDR1 SGHTA, CDR2 FQGNSA. There are 15 residues in the CDR3. With V trimmed by 3 bases and J by 3 bases, 4 bases remained unmatched. The specimen was blood. This sequence originates from a woman in her forties in good health. The chain has TRBV7-2 and TRBJ1-3; TRBD1 aligns across 8 bases. The CDR3 bases are TGTGCCAGCAGCTTCCAGGGGGCCGGTGGAAACACCATATATTTT. Translating it yields CASSFQGAGGNTIYF.